This TCR beta chain stems from a study of cytomegalovirus exposure and HLA in healthy donors. General observations from the study: Analysis performed later found more than 15,000 TCR beta sequences associated with HLA alleles at 0.05 false discovery rate. Within an earlier analysis, most TCR beta V segments proved productive either about 90% or about 30% of the time.

All donors participated as healthy donors of bone marrow. Comments on this clone: Antigen unknown.

Use of 60 Vbeta and 13 Jbeta primers characterized the PCR. Profiling relied on immunoSEQ multiplex PCR, and the TCRdb table lists in-frame clones only, not all of them. Here the sample spans some 130,000 clones, about 80% being singletons. The clonotype originates from a male donor in good health and CMV-seronegative. Sequenced input: PBMCs.

The CDR3 sequence is CASTRTGGGYNEQFF. Written as DNA, the CDR3 is TGTGCCAGCACCAGGACAGGGGGAGGGTACAATGAGCAGTTCTTC. This chain links TRBV6-1 with TRBJ2-1; 10 bases line up with TRBD1. Per the germline V gene, CDR1 is MNHNS and CDR2 is SASEGT. J lost 4 bases, V lost 7 bases, and 7 bases had no gene match. The CDR3 covers 15 residues.